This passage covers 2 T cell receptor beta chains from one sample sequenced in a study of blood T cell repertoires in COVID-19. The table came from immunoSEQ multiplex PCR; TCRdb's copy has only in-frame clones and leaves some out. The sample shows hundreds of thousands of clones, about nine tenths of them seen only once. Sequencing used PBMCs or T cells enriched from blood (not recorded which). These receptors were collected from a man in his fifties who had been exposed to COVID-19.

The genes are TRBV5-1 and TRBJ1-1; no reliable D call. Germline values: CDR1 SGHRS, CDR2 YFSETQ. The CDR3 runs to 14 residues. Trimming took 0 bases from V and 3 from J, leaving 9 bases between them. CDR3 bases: TGCGCCAGCAGCTTGGACCGGGGTGACACTGAAGCTTTCTTT. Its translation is CASSLDRGDTEAFF.

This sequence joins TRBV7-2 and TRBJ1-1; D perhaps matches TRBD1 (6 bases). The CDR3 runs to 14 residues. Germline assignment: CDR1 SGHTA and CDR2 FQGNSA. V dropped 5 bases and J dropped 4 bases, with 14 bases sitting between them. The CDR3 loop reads CASSDRRGATEAFF. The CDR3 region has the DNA TGTGCCAGCAGCGATAGACGGGGGGCCACTGAAGCTTTCTTT.